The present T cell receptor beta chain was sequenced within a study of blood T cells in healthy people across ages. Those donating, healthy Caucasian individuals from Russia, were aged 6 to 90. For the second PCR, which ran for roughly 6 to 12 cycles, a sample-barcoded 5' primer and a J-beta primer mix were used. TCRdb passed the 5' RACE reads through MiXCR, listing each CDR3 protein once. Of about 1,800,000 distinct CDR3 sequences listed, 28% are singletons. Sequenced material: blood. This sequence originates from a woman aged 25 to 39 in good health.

The CDR3 sequence: CASKGWRENSTDNEQYF. DNA of the CDR3: TGTGCCAGCAAGGGATGGCGGGAGAATAGTACGGACAATGAGCAGTACTTC. The chain links TRBV6-7 to TRBJ2-4; 7 nucleotides align to TRBD2. TRBV6-7 is designated an ORF whose function remains uncertain. CDR3 size: 17 residues. Trimming took 7 bases from V and 13 from J; bases not matched to a gene: 25.